This is a list of T cell receptor beta chains from one sample in a study of T cells in Graves' hyperthyroidism and ophthalmopathy. MiXCR was run by TCRdb on the multiplex PCR reads, yielding one entry per CDR3 protein. The data hold hundreds of thousands of distinct CDR3 sequences, with roughly a sixth observed a single time. The sample comprised blood. These receptors were taken from a woman aged 40 to 55 with Graves' ophthalmopathy. CDR3s include the opening cysteine and the closing phenylalanine or tryptophan. Fields, in order: D gene, V gene, J gene, clone size, CDR3 DNA, CDR3 protein. A D gene is named only where the DNA matches it firmly. Not every row has a clone size; where given, it reads once, few, many or a size class.

>TRBD2|TRBV6-1|TRBJ2-3|few
TGTGCCAGCAGGACAATAGCGGGGGGCCGAGCGCAGTATTTT
CASRTIAGGRAQYF
>.|TRBV28|TRBJ1-2|many
TGTGCCAGCACAGGGTCCCGCGGCTACACCTTC
CASTGSRGYTF
>TRBD1|TRBV28|TRBJ2-2|many
TGTGCCAGCAGTTTGGACAGGACATACACCGGGGAGCTGTTTTTT
CASSLDRTYTGELFF
>.|TRBV5-1|TRBJ1-1|.
TGCGCCAGCAGCCTTGAACAGGGTGAGGCTTTCTTT
CASSLEQGEAFF
>.|TRBV28|TRBJ2-3|many
TGTGCCAGCTGGACCATGGGCAGCACAGATACGCAGTATTTT
CASWTMGSTDTQYF
>TRBD2|TRBV7-2|TRBJ2-1|many
TGTGCCAGCAGCCCCTGGACTAGAGACAATGAGCAGTTCTTC
CASSPWTRDNEQFF
>TRBD2|TRBV20-1|TRBJ2-3|few
TGCAGTGCTAGCGAAACCGATAACCCTGGACTAGCGGTCACAGATACGCAGTATTTT
CSASETDNPGLAVTDTQYF
>TRBD1|TRBV30|TRBJ2-2|few
TGTGCCTGGAGTGTGGTAACAGGGGCCACCGGGGAGCTGTTTTTT
CAWSVVTGATGELFF
>.|TRBV2|TRBJ2-4|few
TGTGCCAGTCGCCAGTTTGACATTCAGTACTTC
CASRQFDIQYF
>TRBD2|TRBV7-3|TRBJ2-1|many
TGTGCCAGCAGCTTAGGTAGCGGGGTCAATGAGCAGTTCTTC
CASSLGSGVNEQFF
>TRBD2|TRBV5-1|TRBJ2-2|.
TGCGCCAGCAGCTACGGGAGGCCCACCGGGGAGCTGTTTTTT
CASSYGRPTGELFF
>.|TRBV12-3/TRBV12-4|TRBJ1-1|.
TGTGCCAGCAGTTCACCATTAACAGGAATAAACACTGAAGCTTCCTTT
CASSSPLTGINTEASF
>.|TRBV6-1|TRBJ1-2|many
TGTGCCAGCACGATAGGCACCGACTATGGCTACACCTTC
CASTIGTDYGYTF
>.|TRBV6-1|TRBJ2-1|many
TGTGCCAGCAGTGACAGGGGATATAATGAGCAGTTCTTC
CASSDRGYNEQFF
>.|TRBV12-3/TRBV12-4|TRBJ2-3|few
TGTGCCAGCAGTTTTACACAGGGAACTGGAGCAGATACGCAGTATTTT
CASSFTQGTGADTQYF
>.|TRBV2|TRBJ2-3|many
TGTGCCAGCAGTGAAGATAGCCAGAGACCAGATACGCAGTATTTT
CASSEDSQRPDTQYF
>.|TRBV12-3/TRBV12-4|TRBJ2-7|few
TGTGCCAGCAGCTCCCCCCACGAGCAGTACTTC
CASSSPHEQYF
>.|TRBV6-1|TRBJ2-5|many
TGTGCCAGCAGCGGAAAATTGGGTAGCCTGGAGACCCAGTACTTC
CASSGKLGSLETQYF
>TRBD1|TRBV18|TRBJ1-2|many
TGTGCCAGCTCACCACCGACGACAGGGGGTGGCTACACCTTC
CASSPPTTGGGYTF
>.|TRBV10-2|TRBJ1-2|.
TGCGCCAGCAGTGCGGGCCCAGCTAACTATGGCTACACCTTC
CASSAGPANYGYTF
>.|TRBV6-1|TRBJ1-3|.
TGTGCCAGCAGTTATTCCTGGTTCTCTGGAAACACCATATATTTT
CASSYSWFSGNTIYF
>.|TRBV19|TRBJ2-2|few
TGTGCCACTCATCGGGGGTACACCGGGGAGCTGTTTTTT
CATHRGYTGELFF
>TRBD1|TRBV7-3|TRBJ1-6|.
TGTGCCAGCAGCTTATACGCAGGGGGCTCCTATAATTCACCCCTCCACTTT
CASSLYAGGSYNSPLHF
>.|TRBV6-6|TRBJ2-3|few
TGTGCCAGCAGTTACGAGAAGGGCACAGATACGCAGTATTTT
CASSYEKGTDTQYF
>.|TRBV5-6|TRBJ1-1|many
TGTGCCAGCAGCTTGGCCCCGGGGCGCGCTGAAGCTTTCTTT
CASSLAPGRAEAFF
>.|TRBV12-3/TRBV12-4|TRBJ1-4|.
TGTGCCAGCAGTCCTAACACAAAAGGGAGTGAAAAACTGTTTTTT
CASSPNTKGSEKLFF
>.|TRBV12-5|TRBJ1-1|once
TGTGCTAGTGGTTTAGGAGTGGGGAACACTGAAGCTTTCTTT
CASGLGVGNTEAFF